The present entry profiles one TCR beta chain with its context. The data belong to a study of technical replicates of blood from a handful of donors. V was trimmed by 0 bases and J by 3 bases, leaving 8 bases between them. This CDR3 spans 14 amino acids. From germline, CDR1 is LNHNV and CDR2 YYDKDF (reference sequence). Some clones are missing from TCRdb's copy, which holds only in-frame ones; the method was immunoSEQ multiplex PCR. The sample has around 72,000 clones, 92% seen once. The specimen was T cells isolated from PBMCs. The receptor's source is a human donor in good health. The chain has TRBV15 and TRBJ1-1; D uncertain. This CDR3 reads CATSREVQYTEAFF. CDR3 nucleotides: TGTGCCACCAGCAGAGAAGTCCAGTACACTGAAGCTTTCTTT.